These T cell receptor beta chains were read from a single sample in a study of blood T cell repertoires in COVID-19. The data were produced by immunoSEQ multiplex PCR, yet TCRdb's version contains in-frame clones alone and is incomplete. Among a few hundred thousand clones listed, roughly 87% were seen once. Specimen: PBMCs or T cells enriched from blood (not recorded which). These receptors originate from a woman aged 25 to 39 who had recovered from COVID-19. The CDR3 runs from the conserved cysteine through the conserved F or W. Fields, in order: clone size, D gene, V gene, J gene, CDR3 protein, CDR3 DNA. D genes are given only for firm matches. Not all rows give a size; the values are once, few, many and, for expanded clones, a class.

once	NA	TRBV5-4	TRBJ1-1	CASSSGLNTEAFF	TGTGCCAGCAGCTCAGGGCTAAACACTGAAGCTTTCTTT
NA	TRBD2	TRBV10-2	TRBJ2-3	CASSEEGAAGTSGIADTQYF	TGCGCCAGCAGTGAGGAAGGTGCCGCTGGGACTAGCGGGATTGCAGATACGCAGTATTTT
NA	NA	TRBV19	TRBJ1-1	CASSLGPLPGAFF	TGTGCCAGTAGTCTCGGACCCCTCCCGGGGGCTTTCTTT
NA	NA	TRBV6-5	TRBJ1-1	CASSNPGGSWTEAFF	TGTGCCAGCAGTAATCCGGGTGGTTCGTGGACTGAAGCTTTCTTT
NA	NA	TRBV29-1	TRBJ1-1	CSVSAGEGTEAFF	TGCAGCGTTTCAGCAGGGGAGGGCACTGAAGCTTTCTTT
NA	NA	TRBV15	TRBJ1-4	CATRSTTNEKLFF	TGTGCCACCCGTTCTACAACTAATGAAAAACTGTTTTTT
NA	NA	TRBV7-9	TRBJ2-5	CASSSRLELEETQYF	TGTGCCAGCAGCTCCCGACTAGAATTGGAGGAGACCCAGTACTTC
NA	NA	TRBV28	TRBJ2-1	CASSSQGFEQFF	TGTGCCAGCAGTTCACAGGGATTTGAGCAGTTCTTC
NA	NA	TRBV5-1	TRBJ2-1	CASSFSSSYNEQFF	TGCGCCAGCAGCTTTAGTAGCTCCTACAATGAGCAGTTCTTC
NA	NA	TRBV9	TRBJ1-2	CASSAEQINYGYTF	TGTGCCAGCAGCGCCGAACAGATTAACTATGGCTACACCTTC
NA	TRBD2	TRBV28	TRBJ2-7	CASSPPRGDYEQYF	TGTGCCAGCAGCCCTCCCCGGGGGGACTACGAGCAGTACTTC
NA	TRBD2	TRBV7-9	TRBJ2-1	CASSLGGAGAGDEQFF	TGTGCCAGCAGCTTAGGTGGGGCGGGAGCAGGTGATGAGCAGTTCTTC
NA	NA	TRBV27	TRBJ1-2	CASSLSTGYGYTF	TGTGCCAGCAGTTTATCAACAGGCTATGGCTACACCTTC
NA	TRBD2	TRBV5-1	TRBJ2-7	CASSQNQLAAAVEF	TGCGCCAGCAGTCAGAATCAGCTAGCGGCAGCAGTGGAGTTC
few	NA	TRBV5-6	TRBJ2-7	CASSFPGQTSYEQYF	TGTGCCAGCAGCTTCCCCGGACAGACCTCCTACGAGCAGTACTTC
NA	TRBD2	TRBV28	TRBJ2-1	CASSFTWTSEFDEQFF	TGTGCCAGCAGTTTTACATGGACTAGCGAATTCGATGAGCAGTTCTTC
NA	TRBD2	TRBV27	TRBJ2-3	CASGLRGGTDTQYF	TGTGCCAGCGGTCTCCGGGGGGGCACAGATACGCAGTATTTT
NA	TRBD1	TRBV3-1/TRBV3-2	TRBJ1-1	CASSPETGRTEAFF	TGTGCCAGCAGCCCCGAGACAGGGCGGACTGAAGCTTTCTTT
NA	NA	TRBV28	TRBJ1-5	CASSPPSSNQPQHF	TGTGCCAGCAGTCCCCCCAGTAGCAATCAGCCCCAGCATTTT
NA	NA	TRBV7-9	TRBJ2-3	CASSSSIRGDTQYF	TGTGCCAGCAGCTCCTCCATCCGGGGAGATACGCAGTATTTT
NA	NA	TRBV5-1	TRBJ2-1	CASSSFKTLSYNEQFF	TGCGCCAGCAGCTCCTTTAAGACTCTTTCCTACAATGAGCAGTTCTTC
NA	TRBD2	TRBV29-1	TRBJ2-1	CSVEDGVWSSGEQFF	TGCAGCGTTGAAGATGGAGTCTGGTCTAGCGGTGAGCAGTTCTTC
NA	NA	TRBV5-1	TRBJ2-2	CASSPDGSYTGELFF	TGCGCCAGCAGCCCCGACGGGAGCTACACCGGGGAGCTGTTTTTT
NA	TRBD1	TRBV5-4	TRBJ1-4	CASSAGTGDREKLFF	TGTGCCAGCAGCGCCGGGACAGGGGATAGGGAAAAACTGTTTTTT
NA	TRBD2	TRBV4-1	TRBJ2-5	CAAGLAGGPIQTQYF	TGCGCAGCGGGGCTAGCGGGAGGGCCGATACAGACCCAGTACTTC
NA	NA	TRBV4-1	TRBJ2-2	CASSHAGTPNTGELFF	TGCGCCAGCAGCCATGCCGGGACACCGAACACCGGGGAGCTGTTTTTT
NA	NA	TRBV2	TRBJ2-7	CASSPEADFEQYF	TGTGCCAGCAGCCCGGAAGCAGACTTTGAGCAGTACTTC
NA	NA	TRBV5-1	TRBJ2-1	CASSLGRANYNEQFF	TGCGCCAGCAGCTTGGGTAGAGCAAACTACAATGAGCAGTTCTTC
NA	NA	TRBV27	TRBJ1-5	CASSLRGISNQPQHF	TGTGCCAGCAGTTTAAGGGGGATTAGCAATCAGCCCCAGCATTTT
NA	TRBD1	TRBV19	TRBJ1-2	CASSATGTGVYGYTF	TGTGCCAGTAGTGCTACCGGGACAGGCGTTTATGGCTACACCTTC
NA	TRBD1	TRBV4-1	TRBJ2-7	CASSQGQGAHEQYF	TGCGCCAGCAGCCAAGGACAGGGTGCCCACGAGCAGTACTTC
NA	TRBD2	TRBV19	TRBJ2-3	CASSDSGGADYF	TGTGCCAGTAGCGATAGCGGGGGGGCGGACTATTTT
NA	NA	TRBV27	TRBJ1-1	CASSLLARGNTEAFF	TGTGCCAGCAGTTTACTGGCTCGGGGAAACACTGAAGCTTTCTTT
NA	TRBD1	TRBV2	TRBJ2-7	CASSGAGTGDYEQYF	TGTGCCAGCAGTGGGGCCGGGACAGGGGATTACGAGCAGTACTTC
NA	NA	TRBV6-5	TRBJ2-6	CAVGITGANVLTF	TGTGCCGTCGGGATTACTGGGGCCAACGTCCTGACTTTC
NA	TRBD2	TRBV7-9	TRBJ2-2	CASSLAAGGHGELFF	TGTGCCAGCAGCTTAGCGGCGGGGGGCCACGGGGAGCTGTTTTTT
NA	TRBD2	TRBV3-1/TRBV3-2	TRBJ2-7	CASSLLAGGLYEQYF	TGTGCCAGCAGCTTACTAGCGGGGGGGCTCTACGAGCAGTACTTC
once	NA	TRBV6-2/TRBV6-3	TRBJ2-1	CASSSRGLRESYNEQFF	TGTGCCAGCAGTTCCCGAGGTCTCAGGGAAAGTTACAATGAGCAGTTCTTC
NA	TRBD2	TRBV5-1	TRBJ2-1	CASSLSLAGVWNEQFF	TGCGCCAGCAGCTTATCCCTAGCGGGAGTTTGGAATGAGCAGTTCTTC
NA	TRBD1	TRBV24-1	TRBJ2-1	CATAGQGYNEQFF	TGTGCCACCGCAGGACAGGGGTACAATGAGCAGTTCTTC
NA	NA	TRBV19	TRBJ1-1	CASSMSGEGGTEAFF	TGTGCCAGTAGTATGTCAGGGGAAGGTGGCACTGAAGCTTTCTTT
NA	NA	TRBV12-5	TRBJ2-4	CASADETAGLTDIQYF	TGTGCTAGTGCTGATGAGACGGCGGGATTAACGGACATTCAGTACTTC
NA	TRBD1	TRBV7-9	TRBJ1-1	CASSLQGADTEAFF	TGTGCCAGCAGCTTACAGGGGGCCGACACTGAAGCTTTCTTT
NA	NA	TRBV7-9	TRBJ1-1	CASSPVQGNTEAFF	TGTGCCAGCAGCCCGGTACAGGGAAACACTGAAGCTTTCTTT
NA	NA	TRBV6-5	TRBJ1-1	CASKPGSEAFF	TGTGCCAGCAAGCCAGGGTCTGAAGCTTTCTTT
NA	NA	TRBV18	TRBJ1-1	CASSPNSPEAFF	TGTGCCAGCTCACCAAACAGTCCCGAAGCTTTCTTT
NA	TRBD2	TRBV7-9	TRBJ2-1	CASSLRLAGGPGNEQFF	TGTGCCAGCAGCCTCCGACTAGCGGGGGGGCCAGGAAATGAGCAGTTCTTC
NA	NA	TRBV20-1	TRBJ1-2	CSAREGGGYTF	TGCAGTGCTAGAGAAGGGGGTGGCTACACCTTC
NA	NA	TRBV29-1	TRBJ2-4	CSVEIFKNIQYF	TGCAGCGTTGAAATATTCAAAAACATTCAGTACTTC
NA	NA	TRBV19	TRBJ1-1	CASSIVGGGKAFF	TGTGCCAGTAGTATAGTTGGGGGAGGTAAAGCTTTCTTT
NA	NA	TRBV3-1/TRBV3-2	TRBJ2-7	CASSPARGKPYEQYF	TGTGCCAGCAGCCCCGCGAGAGGGAAACCTTACGAGCAGTACTTC
NA	TRBD2	TRBV19	TRBJ2-1	CASSMPSTSGGRWEQFF	TGTGCCAGTAGTATGCCCTCGACTAGCGGGGGGCGTTGGGAGCAGTTCTTC
NA	TRBD1	TRBV6-4	TRBJ2-2	CASRGTGETGELFF	TGTGCCAGCAGAGGGACAGGGGAGACCGGGGAGCTGTTTTTT
NA	TRBD2	TRBV5-1	TRBJ2-2	CASSEGLAGVRNTGELFF	TGCGCCAGCAGCGAGGGACTAGCGGGCGTCCGAAACACCGGGGAGCTGTTTTTT
NA	NA	TRBV20-1	TRBJ1-1	CSARDTGEAFF	TGCAGTGCTAGAGATACAGGAGAAGCTTTCTTT
NA	TRBD2	TRBV7-2	TRBJ2-7	CASSFSSGTYEQYF	TGTGCCAGCAGCTTCTCCAGCGGGACTTACGAGCAGTACTTC
NA	TRBD1	TRBV6-5	TRBJ1-4	CASSYEHRGKKLFF	TGTGCCAGCAGTTACGAACACAGGGGGAAGAAACTGTTTTTT
NA	NA	TRBV7-8	TRBJ2-5	CASSLVGGRESTQYF	TGTGCCAGCAGCTTAGTCGGCGGCCGAGAATCGACCCAGTACTTC
NA	TRBD2	TRBV6-5	TRBJ2-2	CASLAGWNTGELFF	TGTGCCTCTCTAGCGGGATGGAACACCGGGGAGCTGTTTTTT